The following is a TCR beta chain sequence with its context. The data were obtained in a study of cytomegalovirus exposure and HLA in healthy donors. The CDR3 contains 11 residues. Germline V gene data show CDR1 as SGHKS and CDR2 as YYEKEE (reference sequence). Trimming pared 5 bases from V and 3 bases from J, leaving 5 bases between. Primers for the PCR totalled 60 Vbeta and 13 Jbeta. Produced via immunoSEQ multiplex PCR; TCRdb's table is partial and in-frame only. The table lists some 87,000 clones, under 85% of them singletons. V is TRBV5-5 and J is TRBJ1-1; D gene unclear. The sequenced sample was PBMCs. The origin of this receptor is a man in his thirties or forties in good health and CMV-seronegative. The CDR3 DNA reads as TGTGCCAGCAGGAGGGACACTGAAGCTTTCTTT. Translation gives CASRRDTEAFF.